This entry is about one TCR beta chain. Its antigen has not been determined. Qualities for individual bases were not recorded, and no much larger clone is one base off. The sample is drawn from a study of shared clonotypes between healthy human individuals (dated by TCRdb to 2018 to 2021). Study-level background: The cohort included three men and two women between 18 and 49 years of age. For each donor, CD4 naive and CD4 memory were each run on three plates, CD8 naive on two plates, and CD8 memory on one plate. To estimate repertoire size and how much clonotype sharing occurs between individuals, the study deeply sequenced the blood TCR repertoires of roughly 5 healthy adults. Libraries were prepared and TCR repertoires were sequenced by different laboratories using diverse techniques, in order to increase sequencing depth and limit assay-specific biases. Per donor, leukapheresis produced somewhere between about 0.94 and 9.5 billion PBMCs. Points the paper makes about the study in general: Pairwise subsampling indicated that sequencing depth was expected to affect the degree of clonotype sharing among donors. Sampling was limited to blood, and TCR repertoires in tissue likely differ from TCR repertoires in blood. About 5% of naive CD4, 3.5% of naive CD8, roughly 2.5% of memory CD4, and more than 0.35% of memory CD8 clonotypes were shared across several donors. Incomplete sequencing was indicated by rarefaction of sorted-subset datasets, despite the large sequencing depth. The small number of donors limited the genetic and exposure-history diversity represented. Estimated clonotype richness was generally larger for naive than for memory subsets. Higher generation probabilities were observed for clonotypes shared by all four sorted-subset donors than for non-shared clonotypes.

TCR CDR3 regions were amplified from genomic DNA by multiplex PCR using the deep immunoSEQ assay. Genomic DNA extracted from each cell subset was distributed evenly over all wells of several immunoSEQ 96-well plates, and each plate served as one replicate. For sorted subsets, each replicate PCR was loaded with about 0.2 ug genomic DNA, equivalent to 30,000 or so T cell genomes. The purified libraries were quantified using a Qubit 3.0 fluorometer, sized with a Bioanalyzer 2100, and then quantified again using the KAPA Library Quantification kit. Each immunoSEQ 96-well plate was sequenced on its own single-read 150-cycle Illumina NextSeq 550 flow cell. The published analysis was carried out like this. Because the immunoSEQ output held only junctional sequences and lacked quality scores, the filtering could not match the filtering applied to full-length reads. To assign V/J genes and CDR3, sequences were annotated against IMGT germline references using PyIR, a Python wrapper for IgBLAST v1.9. Reads were filtered out if the reads had weak V/J assignments (E-value above 1e-6), no CDR3, stop codons, out-of-frame junctions, or ambiguous translated residues. V3J clonotypes were defined as sequences sharing an identical inferred V gene, J gene, and CDR3 amino acid sequence. Percentage overlap between repertoires was calculated by dividing the number of shared unique clonotypes by the size of the smaller repertoire. Three approaches were used to assess repertoire richness: RTK rarefaction, the Chao1 estimator, and Recon v2.1 estimates of unobserved clonotypes. Generation probabilities for all TCRbeta clonotypes obtained by the gDNA method from a handful of donors were computed using OLGA. TCRdb took this table from immuneACCESS and kept in-frame rearrangements with V and J called. Such tables lack part of the clones; where checked against another copy, unresolved V genes explain under half of the gap, and the rest is unexplained. V, J and clone size are taken as reported in that table, and D and trimming were inferred from the DNA itself. Present in this sample are approximately 590,000 clones, 95% of which were seen just once. In total, the top ten clones hold roughly 0.1% of the sample.

CD8 naive samples were obtained by positive selection for CCR7 among CD45RO-negative cells, yielding a CD45RA+CCR7+ population from which TemRA cells were excluded. The donors were healthy, HIV-negative adults who had no recently reported acute infections or vaccinations. Only Caucasian adults living in Nashville, Tennessee, USA were represented among the donors. After blood collection by leukapheresis, PBMCs were isolated using Ficoll-Histopaque density gradient centrifugation and then cryopreserved in the vapor phase of liquid nitrogen. Analytical flow cytometry was used to check the purity and quantity of each magnetically sorted T cell population. Each sorted fraction had its genomic DNA isolated and then quantified by UV absorbance on a Nanodrop 2000c. The CDR3, from cysteine to phenylalanine, totals 14 residues. The sequence is cut down to CDR3 DNA, 42 bases in frame from base 1. The germline V gene specifies SGHVS as CDR1 and FQNEAQ as CDR2. V and J are truncated by 4 bases and 4 bases respectively, leaving an intervening sequence of 14 bases.

The sample consisted of naive CD8+ T cells sorted from blood. Interpreted using the paper, the cell subset or site label stands for: CD45RA+CCR7+. The receptor was derived from a woman aged 30 to 39 in good health. The chain couples TRBV7-8 to TRBJ2-7, with the D gene not clear enough to name. The CDR3 has the sequence CASSSFVSLYEQYF. The nucleotide sequence is given as TGTGCCAGCAGCTCCTTTGTCAGCCTTTACGAGCAGTACTTC.